This T cell receptor (beta chain) is from a study of T cells in Graves' hyperthyroidism and ophthalmopathy. This clonotype was seen only a few times. Germline loops: CDR1 KGHSH, CDR2 LQKENI. The CDR3 extends over 15 amino acids. Trimming cost V 0 bases and J 2 bases, with 8 bases left between them. Amplified TCR beta CDR3 regions derived from RNA transcripts. An initial round of RT-PCR targeting the TCR CDR3 relied on the HTBI primer set. TCRdb reanalysed the multiplex PCR reads using MiXCR and keeps one entry per CDR3 protein. The top ten hold 30% of the sample, which has 280,000 or so distinct CDR3 sequences, 13% to 15% seen once.

The sequence was obtained from a woman in her forties or fifties with Graves' hyperthyroidism that later progressed to Graves' ophthalmopathy. This chain joins TRBV18 and TRBJ1-3; D is possibly TRBD1 (5 bases). The sample was blood. This chain's CDR3 is CASSPPSGAGNTIYF. The CDR3, as DNA: TGTGCCAGCTCACCACCATCGGGGGCTGGAAACACCATATATTTT. Complete variable domain (other parts from reference TRBV18 and TRBJ1-3): NAGVMQNPRHLVRRRGQEARLRCSPMKGHSHVYWYRQLPEEGLKFMVYLQKENIIDESGMPKERFSAEFPKEGPSILRIQQVVRGDSAAYFCASSPPSGAGNTIYFGEGSWLTVV.